This paragraph reports one T cell receptor beta chain. This clone's antigen is unknown. One base away there is no much larger clone; base qualities are not given. This record belongs to a study of shared clonotypes between healthy human individuals (TCRdb year 2020). For the wider study: Three men and a couple of women, aged 18 to 49 years, made up the cohort. For each donor, three plates each were used for CD4 naive and CD4 memory, two plates were used for CD8 naive, and one plate was used for CD8 memory. The study deeply sequenced blood TCR repertoires of five healthy adults to estimate repertoire size and the extent of clonotype sharing between individuals. To increase sequencing depth and limit assay-specific biases, TCR repertoire library preparation and sequencing were carried out by different laboratories using diverse techniques. Leukapheresis yielded between about 0.9 and 8.9 billion PBMCs per donor.

Study-wide findings and limitations: The small number of donors limited the genetic and exposure-history diversity represented. Based on pairwise subsampling, the degree of clonotype sharing among donors was expected to be affected by sequencing depth. When a few donors were compared, the shared fraction of clonotypes was about 5.4% for naive CD4, 3.5% for naive CD8, 2% to 2.5% for memory CD4, and less than 0.45% for memory CD8. Larger estimated clonotype richness was generally found for naive subsets than for memory subsets. Sampling was restricted to blood, and TCR repertoires in tissues likely differ from the TCR repertoires found in blood. Compared with non-shared clonotypes, the clonotypes found in all four sorted-subset donors had higher generation probabilities. Incomplete sequencing was indicated by rarefaction of sorted-subset datasets, despite the large sequencing depth.

Unmatched junction bases come to 5, with V trimmed by 5 bases and J by 4 bases. The CDR3 numbers 15 residues from cysteine through phenylalanine. The CDR3 DNA has 45 bases and is translated from base 1. The germline V gene (reference sequence) sets CDR1 to SGHNT and CDR2 to YYREEE. The donors were healthy, HIV-negative adults with no recently reported acute infections or vaccinations. Every donor was a Caucasian adult living in Nashville, Tennessee, USA. CD4+ T cells were enriched by magnetic negative selection, after which naive cells were positively selected on CD45RA and the negative fraction was taken as the memory subset. After blood collection by leukapheresis, PBMCs were isolated using Ficoll-Histopaque density gradient centrifugation and then cryopreserved in the vapor phase of liquid nitrogen. Analytical flow cytometry was used to check the purity and quantity of each magnetically sorted T cell population. From each sorted fraction, genomic DNA was isolated and quantified by UV absorbance on a Nanodrop 2000c.

Using the deep immunoSEQ assay, multiplex PCR amplified TCR CDR3 regions from genomic DNA. Extracted genomic DNA from each cell subset was distributed evenly across all wells of several immunoSEQ 96-well plates, and each plate was treated as a replicate. For sorted subsets, roughly 200 ng genomic DNA, equal to tens of thousands of T cell genomes, was loaded into each replicate PCR. Purified libraries were quantified with a Qubit 3.0 fluorometer, sized on a Bioanalyzer 2100, and re-quantified with the KAPA Library Quantification kit. Each immunoSEQ 96-well plate was sequenced on its own single-read 150-cycle Illumina NextSeq 550 flow cell. The authors' analysis ran thus. The immunoSEQ output contained only junctional sequences without quality scores, so filtering could not match that applied to full-length reads. To assign V/J genes and CDR3, sequences were annotated against IMGT germline references using PyIR, a Python wrapper for IgBLAST v1.9. Reads were removed for weak V/J assignments (E-value above 1e-6), missing CDR3, stop codons, out-of-frame junctions, or ambiguous translated residues. A V3J clonotype was defined by an identical inferred V gene, J gene, and CDR3 amino acid sequence. Percentage overlap between repertoires was computed as shared unique clonotypes divided by the size of the smaller repertoire. Repertoire richness was assessed with RTK rarefaction, the Chao1 estimator, and Recon v2.1 estimates of unobserved clonotypes. For all TCRbeta clonotypes obtained by the gDNA method from a few donors, generation probabilities were computed with OLGA. The immuneACCESS repertoire file appears here via TCRdb, limited to in-frame rearrangements. These files lack a portion of the clones; in checked studies, under half of the deficit traces to unresolved V genes, and the cause of the others is not known. The DNA was the basis for D and trimming; V, J and clone size are from that table. The sample profile shows a few million clones; over 90% of them were found once. Together, the top ten hold 0.39% of the sample.

Sequences were obtained from naive CD4+ T cells from PBMCs. The label giving this sample's cell subset or site can be read as: CD45RA+ positively selected. This receptor was obtained from a man younger than 35 in good health. Some clones in this sample may be carry-over from other donors' samples. The sequence joins TRBV5-4 to TRBJ2-1; 11 bases in the middle match TRBD2. The CDR3 region reads CASRSGTSGYNEQFF. The nucleotide sequence is TGTGCCAGCAGGTCCGGGACTAGCGGATACAATGAGCAGTTCTTC.